The next 18 T cell receptor beta chains were all read from a single sample in a study of CD8+CD57+ T cells in acquired aplastic anemia. Profiling of TCR beta VDJ combinations and CDR3 sequences used genomic DNA as template. Using its own MiXCR run on the reads, TCRdb lists one record per CDR3 protein. This table has over 150,000 distinct CDR3 sequences, just under 45% appearing once. Sequencing used sorted CD4+, CD8+, or CD8+CD57+ T cells (not recorded which) from PBMCs. The receptors originated from a human donor in good health.

This clonotype was recorded many times. Written as DNA, the CDR3 is TGTGCCAGCATCCGGGGGCTTGGCTATGGCTACACCTTC. Protein: CASIRGLGYGYTF. The chain links TRBV2 to TRBJ1-2; a weak D match, TRBD1 (6 bases). Germline V lookup: CDR1 SNHLY, CDR2 FYNNEI. The CDR3 extends over 13 amino acids. V was trimmed by 7 bases and J by 4 bases, leaving 13 bases between them.

The CDR3 DNA reads as TGCGCCAGCAGTGAGTCGATTGGGGGAGCTTACACAGATACGCAGTATTTT. It encodes CASSESIGGAYTDTQYF. This chain joins TRBV10-1 and TRBJ2-3; D assignment may be TRBD1 or TRBD2 (5 bases each). The CDR3 runs 17 residues. V lost 0 bases and J 2 bases, leaving 15 bases between the germline ends. CDR1 and CDR2 (germline): WNHNN, SYGVQD (reference sequence).

This clonotype was found a few times. The chain has TRBV15 and TRBJ2-3; tentative D call: TRBD1 (6 bases). This CDR3 has 15 amino acids. Trimming stripped 0 bases from V and 4 bases from J, with 11 bases between. Germline CDR1 and CDR2: LNHNV and YYDKDF (reference sequence). CDR3 in DNA: TGTGCCACCAGCAGAGAAGGCAGGGGAGCAGATACGCAGTATTTT. It is translated as CATSREGRGADTQYF.

As for this clonotype: The junction shows a germline mismatch at one end, possibly a read error. The V and J genes are TRBV14 and TRBJ2-5; TRBD2 matches at 11 bases. The germline V gene has CDR1 SGHDN and CDR2 FVKESK. This CDR3 has 13 amino acids. The CDR3 region has the DNA TGTGCCAGCAGCCAATCACCCGGGGGACTAGCGGCCTTC. This translates into CASSQSPGGLAAF.

This clonotype occurred a few times. Possible read error: a much larger clone is one base away. V gene TRBV19 combines with J gene TRBJ1-3, with D tentatively TRBD1 (5 bases). The CDR3 runs 14 residues. Germline values: CDR1 LNHDA, CDR2 SQIVND (reference sequence). Trimming stripped 5 bases from V and 0 bases from J, with 8 bases between. The CDR3 coding sequence is TGTGCCAGTAGTGTGACAGTCTCTGGAAACACCATATATTTT. Its translation: CASSVTVSGNTIYF.

This clonotype showed up many times. This chain connects TRBV10-3 to TRBJ2-2; D is unresolved. Trimming stripped 2 bases from V and 1 base from J, with 5 bases between. Germline-derived CDR1 and CDR2 are ENHRY and SYGVKD. The CDR3 runs 14 residues. CDR3 DNA sequence: TGTGCCATCAGTGAGCTGGAGAACACCGGGGAGCTGTTTTTT. The encoded protein is CAISELENTGELFF.

This clonotype was seen repeatedly, ten times or more. The chain combines TRBV20-1 with TRBJ1-5; D remains unclear. The CDR3 is 13 amino acids. Germline V CDR1 and CDR2: DFQATT, SNEGSKA (reference sequence). Trimming shortened V by 4 bases and J by 5 bases, and 12 bases separated the two germline ends. DNA of the CDR3: TGCAGTGCTAAGGTGGGGTGGGATCAGCCCCAGCATTTT. Translating it yields CSAKVGWDQPQHF.

This clonotype was counted ten times or more. The V call is TRBV11-2, the J call TRBJ2-3; TRBD1 or TRBD2 may be the D gene (5 bases each). The CDR3 is 14 amino acids. V lost 5 bases and J lost 3, with 12 bases in between. The V gene's germline CDR1 is SGHAT and CDR2 FQNNGV. CDR3 DNA: TGTGCCAGCAGCCGAACTGGGGGAACAGATACGCAGTATTTT. This encodes CASSRTGGTDTQYF.

V usage is TRBV25-1 and J usage is TRBJ2-7; 7 bases line up with TRBD2. The germline V gene has CDR1 MGHDK and CDR2 SYGVNS. The CDR3 extends over 14 amino acids. V was pared by 6 bases and J by 0 bases, with 5 bases of the junction left unmatched. For the CDR3, the DNA is TGTGCCAGCAGCGGGAGGCCTCTCTCCTACGAGCAGTACTTC. Residues: CASSGRPLSYEQYF.

The rearrangement links TRBV7-6 to TRBJ2-3; D is ambiguous. The germline CDR1 and CDR2 sequences are SGHVS and FNYEAQ. Trimming removed 5 bases at V and 1 base at J, with 10 bases between. The CDR3 sequence is 14 residues long. CDR3 nucleotides: TGTGCCAGCAGCCGTGAGACGGGCACAGATACGCAGTATTTT. Its protein is CASSRETGTDTQYF.

This clonotype was seen at least ten times. The V and J genes are TRBV14 and TRBJ1-3, with unresolved D. V lost 5 bases, J lost 0 bases, and 11 bases lay in between. The CDR3 has 15 amino acids. The germline V gene has CDR1 SGHDN and CDR2 FVKESK. In DNA, the CDR3 is TGTGCCAGCAGCGGTCAGGCCTACTCTGGAAACACCATATATTTT. It is translated as CASSGQAYSGNTIYF.

The chain recombines TRBV2 with TRBJ1-6; 7 bases agree with TRBD1. The V gene end was trimmed by 4 bases and the J gene end by 8 bases; junction bases not matched to a gene: 2. The CDR3 is made up of 13 amino acids. CDR1 is SNHLY, CDR2 FYNNEI, per germline. The CDR3 DNA is TGTGCCAGCAGTGTGGGGACAGATTCACCCCTCCACTTT. This gives the protein CASSVGTDSPLHF.

This clonotype was counted between two and nine times. This chain joins TRBV3-1 and TRBJ1-5, with D maybe TRBD1 (6 bases). V was pared by 3 bases and J by 8 bases, with 14 bases between. There are 14 residues in the CDR3. CDR1 LGHDT and CDR2 YNNKEL come from the germline V gene (reference sequence). The DNA for the CDR3 is TGTGCCAGCAGCCAGGCAGGGGTTCAGAAGCCCCAGCATTTT. This translates into CASSQAGVQKPQHF.

This clonotype was seen only a few times. The chain links TRBV6-1 to TRBJ2-1; 12 bases agree with TRBD2. V shed 5 bases and J 2 bases; nucleotides not matched to a gene: 4. Germline CDR1 is MNHNS and CDR2 is SASEGT. CDR3 length equals 16 residues. CDR3: CASSPRTSGAYNEQFF. CDR3 nucleotides: TGTGCCAGCAGTCCAAGGACTAGCGGGGCCTACAATGAGCAGTTCTTC.

This clonotype was recorded at least ten times. The chain is built from TRBV4-1 and TRBJ2-3; D gene unclear. Germline loops: CDR1 MGHRA, CDR2 YSYEKL. With 6 bases removed from V and 5 bases from J, the gap between germline ends came to 15 bases. The CDR3 is 14 residues long. The CDR3 DNA reads as TGCGCCAGCAGAGCCACGAGAACGTTAGATACGCAGTATTTT. This encodes CASRATRTLDTQYF.

This clonotype was observed at least ten times. The chain employs TRBV18 and TRBJ2-3; possibly TRBD2 for D (5 bases). Trimming removed 3 bases at V and 2 bases at J, with 6 bases between. The CDR3 spans 13 residues. Germline-derived CDR1 and CDR2 are KGHSH and LQKENI. CDR3 DNA sequence: TGTGCCAGCTCACCGGGAGCCACAGATACGCAGTATTTT. The encoded protein is CASSPGATDTQYF.

The J gene is TRBJ1-5, the V gene TRBV11-2, with 7 bases fitting TRBD1. The V gene end was trimmed by 1 base and the J gene end by 0 bases; junction bases not matched to a gene: 12. There are 19 residues in the CDR3. In germline, CDR1 is SGHAT, CDR2 FQNNGV. CDR3 protein: CASSLGKLGQLYSNQPQHF. CDR3 in DNA: TGTGCCAGCAGCTTAGGAAAGTTGGGACAGCTTTATAGCAATCAGCCCCAGCATTTT.

The chain recombines TRBV25-1 with TRBJ2-3; D is perhaps TRBD1 or TRBD2 (5 bases each). Trimming cost V 7 bases and J 4 bases, with 12 bases left between them. The V gene's germline CDR1 is MGHDK and CDR2 SYGVNS. The CDR3 length is 13 residues. The CDR3 here is CASTEGFADTQYF. The CDR3, as DNA: TGTGCCAGCACTGAGGGGTTTGCAGATACGCAGTATTTT.